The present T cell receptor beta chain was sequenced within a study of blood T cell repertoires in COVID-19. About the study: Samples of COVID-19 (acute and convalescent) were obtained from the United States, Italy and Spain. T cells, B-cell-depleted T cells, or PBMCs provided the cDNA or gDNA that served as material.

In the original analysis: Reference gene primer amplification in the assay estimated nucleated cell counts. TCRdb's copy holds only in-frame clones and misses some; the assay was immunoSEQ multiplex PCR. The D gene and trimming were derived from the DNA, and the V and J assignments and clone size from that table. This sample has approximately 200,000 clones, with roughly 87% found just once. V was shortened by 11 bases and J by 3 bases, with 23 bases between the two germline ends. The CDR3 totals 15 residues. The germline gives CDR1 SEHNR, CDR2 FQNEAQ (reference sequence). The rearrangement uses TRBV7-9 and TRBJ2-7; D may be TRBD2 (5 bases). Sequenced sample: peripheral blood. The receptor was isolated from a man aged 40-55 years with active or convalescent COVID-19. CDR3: CAHLAPGTENYEQYF. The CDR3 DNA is TGTGCCCACCTGGCACCGGGAACGGAAAACTACGAGCAGTACTTC.